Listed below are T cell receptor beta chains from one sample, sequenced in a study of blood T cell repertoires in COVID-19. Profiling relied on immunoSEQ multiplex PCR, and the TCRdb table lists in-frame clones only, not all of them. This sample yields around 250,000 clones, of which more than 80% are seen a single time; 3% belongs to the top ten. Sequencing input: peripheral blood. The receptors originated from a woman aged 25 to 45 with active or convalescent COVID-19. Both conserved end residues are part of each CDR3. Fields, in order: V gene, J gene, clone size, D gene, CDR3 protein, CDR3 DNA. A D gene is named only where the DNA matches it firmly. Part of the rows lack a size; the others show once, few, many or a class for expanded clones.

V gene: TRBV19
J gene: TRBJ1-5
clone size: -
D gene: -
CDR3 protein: CASSIAANNQPQHF
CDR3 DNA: TGTGCCAGTAGTATAGCAGCGAACAATCAGCCCCAGCATTTT

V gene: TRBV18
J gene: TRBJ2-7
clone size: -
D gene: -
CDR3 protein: CASSPRQDYEQYF
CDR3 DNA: TGTGCCAGCTCACCTCGACAGGACTACGAGCAGTACTTC

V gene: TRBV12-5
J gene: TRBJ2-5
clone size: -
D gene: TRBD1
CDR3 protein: CASGLGQVGETQYF
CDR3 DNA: TGTGCTAGTGGCCTGGGACAGGTTGGGGAGACCCAGTACTTC

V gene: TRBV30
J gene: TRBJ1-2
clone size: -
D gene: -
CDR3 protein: CACVLTGSYGYTF
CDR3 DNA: TGTGCCTGCGTATTGACAGGCTCATATGGCTACACCTTC

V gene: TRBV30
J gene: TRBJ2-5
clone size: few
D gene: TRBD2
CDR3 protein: CACSSGGSGGQGETQYF
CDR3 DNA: TGTGCCTGCTCATCCGGAGGGAGCGGGGGGCAGGGGGAGACCCAGTACTTC

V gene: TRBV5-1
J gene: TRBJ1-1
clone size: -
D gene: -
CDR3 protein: CASRHPREQTEAFF
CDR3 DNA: TGCGCCAGCAGGCATCCTAGGGAGCAGACTGAAGCTTTCTTT

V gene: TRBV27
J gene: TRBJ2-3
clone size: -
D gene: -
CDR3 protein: CASSFRNTDTQYF
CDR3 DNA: TGTGCCAGCAGTTTCCGTAACACAGATACGCAGTATTTT

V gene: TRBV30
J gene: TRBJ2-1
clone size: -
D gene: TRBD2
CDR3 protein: CAWSAPPQRGDDNEQFF
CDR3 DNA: TGTGCCTGGAGTGCCCCCCCCCAGCGGGGGGATGACAATGAGCAGTTCTTC

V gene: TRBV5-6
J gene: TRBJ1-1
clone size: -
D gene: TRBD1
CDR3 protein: CASSRDRGNTEAFF
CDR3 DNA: TGTGCCAGCAGCCGCGACAGGGGTAACACTGAAGCTTTCTTT

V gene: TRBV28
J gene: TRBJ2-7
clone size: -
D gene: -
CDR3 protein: CASSLRGLIYEQYF
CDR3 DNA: TGTGCCAGCAGTTTGAGGGGACTTATCTACGAGCAGTACTTC

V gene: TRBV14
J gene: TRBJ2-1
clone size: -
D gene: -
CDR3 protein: CASSQARLAYNEQFF
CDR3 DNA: TGTGCCAGCAGCCAAGCTCGTCTAGCTTACAATGAGCAGTTCTTC

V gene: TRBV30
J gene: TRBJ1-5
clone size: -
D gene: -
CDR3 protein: CAWDGRGGQPQHF
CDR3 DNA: TGTGCCTGGGACGGAAGGGGGGGACAGCCCCAGCATTTT

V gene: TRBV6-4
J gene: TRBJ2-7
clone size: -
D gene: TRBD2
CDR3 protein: CASRDTSGGLAYEQYF
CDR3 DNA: TGTGCCAGCAGGGATACTAGCGGGGGGCTAGCCTACGAGCAGTACTTC

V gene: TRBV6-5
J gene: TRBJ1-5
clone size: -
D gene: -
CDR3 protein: CASRQGGRVTWHF
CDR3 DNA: TGTGCCAGCAGACAAGGGGGTAGGGTTACTTGGCATTTT

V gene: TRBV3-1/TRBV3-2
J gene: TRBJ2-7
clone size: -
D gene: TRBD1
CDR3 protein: CASSLHGTGTLGQYF
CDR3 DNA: TGTGCCAGCAGCCTCCACGGGACAGGAACTTTGGGGCAGTACTTC

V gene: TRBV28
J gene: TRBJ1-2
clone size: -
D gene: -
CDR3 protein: CASSPPGANYGYTF
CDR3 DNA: TGTGCCAGCAGCCCCCCCGGAGCAAACTATGGCTACACCTTC

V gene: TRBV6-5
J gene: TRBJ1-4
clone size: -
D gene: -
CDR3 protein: CASRASQTHEKLFF
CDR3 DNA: TGTGCCAGCAGAGCATCTCAGACACACGAAAAACTGTTTTTT

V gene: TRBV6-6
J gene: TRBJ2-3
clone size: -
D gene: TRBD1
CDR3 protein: CASSHINRGPSTDTQYF
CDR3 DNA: TGTGCCAGCAGTCATATAAACAGGGGGCCTAGCACAGATACGCAGTATTTT

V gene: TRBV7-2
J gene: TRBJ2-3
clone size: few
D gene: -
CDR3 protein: CASSPTGDTQYF
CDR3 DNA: TGTGCCAGCAGCCCGACTGGGGATACGCAGTATTTT

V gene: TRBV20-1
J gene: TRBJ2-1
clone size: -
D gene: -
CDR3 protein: CSASQPGVGNEQFF
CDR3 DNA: TGCAGTGCTAGTCAGCCAGGGGTAGGCAATGAGCAGTTCTTC

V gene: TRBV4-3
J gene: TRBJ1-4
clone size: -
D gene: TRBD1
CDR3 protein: CASSRRTGSNEKLFF
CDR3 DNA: TGCGCCAGCAGCCGGAGGACAGGGAGTAATGAAAAACTGTTTTTT

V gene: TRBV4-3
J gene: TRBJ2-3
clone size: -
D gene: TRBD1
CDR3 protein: CASSQRRTGADTQYF
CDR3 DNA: TGCGCCAGCAGCCAACGAAGGACAGGGGCAGATACGCAGTATTTT

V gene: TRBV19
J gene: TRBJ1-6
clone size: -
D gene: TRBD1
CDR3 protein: CASSISGTGHSPLHF
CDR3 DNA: TGTGCCAGTAGTATCTCCGGGACAGGGCATTCACCCCTCCACTTT

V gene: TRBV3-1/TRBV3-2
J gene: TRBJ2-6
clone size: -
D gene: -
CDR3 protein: CASSLRTPQGTGANVLTF
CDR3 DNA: TGTGCCAGCAGCCTTCGGACCCCCCAGGGTACTGGGGCCAACGTCCTGACTTTC

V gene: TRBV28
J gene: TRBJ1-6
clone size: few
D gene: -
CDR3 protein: CASSLSGGQGGSPLHF
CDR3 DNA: TGTGCCAGCAGTTTATCCGGAGGGCAAGGTGGTTCACCCCTCCACTTT

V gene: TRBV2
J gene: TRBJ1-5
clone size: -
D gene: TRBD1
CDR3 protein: CATITGDGQPQHF
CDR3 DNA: TGTGCCACAATTACAGGGGACGGACAGCCCCAGCATTTT

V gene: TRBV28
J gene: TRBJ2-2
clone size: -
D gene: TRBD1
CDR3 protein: CASRYRQGKGTGELFF
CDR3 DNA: TGTGCCAGCAGGTATCGACAGGGGAAGGGCACCGGGGAGCTGTTTTTT

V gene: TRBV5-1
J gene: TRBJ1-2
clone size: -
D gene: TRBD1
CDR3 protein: CASSLGGTGTYGYTF
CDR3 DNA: TGCGCCAGCAGCCTGGGCGGGACAGGAACATATGGCTACACCTTC

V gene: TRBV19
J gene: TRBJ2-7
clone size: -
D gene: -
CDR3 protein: CASRRQAEYEQYF
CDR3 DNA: TGTGCCAGTAGGCGACAGGCGGAATACGAGCAGTACTTC

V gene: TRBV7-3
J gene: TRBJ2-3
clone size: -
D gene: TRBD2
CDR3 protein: CASSRGLEGARDTQYF
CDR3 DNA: TGTGCCAGCAGCCGCGGACTAGAAGGAGCCCGAGATACGCAGTATTTT

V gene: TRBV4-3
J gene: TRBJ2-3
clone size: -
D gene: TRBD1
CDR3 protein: CASSQDPGQGSDTQYF
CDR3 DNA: TGCGCCAGCAGCCAGGACCCGGGACAGGGGTCAGATACGCAGTATTTT

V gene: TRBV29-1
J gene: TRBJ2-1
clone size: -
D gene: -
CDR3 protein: CSVDGQIPGNEQFF
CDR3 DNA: TGCAGCGTTGATGGACAGATCCCGGGCAATGAGCAGTTCTTC

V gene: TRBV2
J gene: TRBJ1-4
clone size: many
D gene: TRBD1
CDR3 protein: CASTRSGGLLFF
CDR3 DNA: TGTGCCAGCACTAGATCAGGGGGGTTGCTGTTTTTT

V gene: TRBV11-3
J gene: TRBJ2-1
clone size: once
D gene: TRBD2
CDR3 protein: CASSSAGGGALGYEQFF
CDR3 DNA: TGTGCCAGCAGCTCAGCAGGCGGGGGGGCACTTGGGTATGAGCAGTTCTTC

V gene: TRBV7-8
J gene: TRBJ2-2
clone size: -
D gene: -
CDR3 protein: CARGELFF
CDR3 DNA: TGTGCCCGGGGGGAGCTGTTTTTT

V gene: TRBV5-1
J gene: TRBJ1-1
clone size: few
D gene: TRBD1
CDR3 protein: CASSEPQGYTEAFF
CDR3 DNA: TGCGCCAGCAGCGAGCCACAGGGGTACACTGAAGCTTTCTTT

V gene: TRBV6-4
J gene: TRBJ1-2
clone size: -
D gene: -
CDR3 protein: CASSAKQGASEGYTF
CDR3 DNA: TGTGCCAGCAGTGCCAAACAGGGCGCCTCTGAGGGCTACACCTTC

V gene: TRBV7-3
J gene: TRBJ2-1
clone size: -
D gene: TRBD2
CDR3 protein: CASRGTSGANEQFF
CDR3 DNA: TGTGCCAGCAGGGGGACTAGCGGTGCCAATGAGCAGTTCTTC

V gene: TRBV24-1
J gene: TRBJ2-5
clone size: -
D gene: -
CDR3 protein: CATQEGETQYF
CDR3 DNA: TGTGCCACCCAGGAGGGAGAGACCCAGTACTTC

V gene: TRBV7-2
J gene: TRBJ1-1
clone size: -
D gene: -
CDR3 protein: CASSLSGFLNTEAFF
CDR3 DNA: TGTGCCAGCAGCTTATCAGGATTCTTGAACACTGAAGCTTTCTTT

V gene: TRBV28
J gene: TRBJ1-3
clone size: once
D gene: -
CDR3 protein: CASSPFQTRLLNTIYF
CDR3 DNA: TGTGCCAGCAGTCCCTTCCAGACACGCCTTCTGAACACCATATATTTT

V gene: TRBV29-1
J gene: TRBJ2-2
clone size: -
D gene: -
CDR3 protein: CSVRRTLSGYTGELFF
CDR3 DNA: TGCAGCGTTCGCCGAACTTTAAGCGGTTACACCGGGGAGCTGTTTTTT

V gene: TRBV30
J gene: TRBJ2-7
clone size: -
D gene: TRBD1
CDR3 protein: CAWSGQDEQYF
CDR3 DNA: TGTGCCTGGAGCGGACAGGACGAGCAGTACTTC

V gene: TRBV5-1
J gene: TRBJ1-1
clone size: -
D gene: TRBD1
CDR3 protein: CASSRGQGPNTEAFF
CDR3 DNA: TGCGCCAGCAGCAGGGGACAGGGACCGAACACTGAAGCTTTCTTT

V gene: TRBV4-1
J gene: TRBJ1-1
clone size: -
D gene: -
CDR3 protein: CASSQGYSTEAFF
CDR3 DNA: TGCGCCAGCAGCCAAGGGTATAGTACTGAAGCTTTCTTT

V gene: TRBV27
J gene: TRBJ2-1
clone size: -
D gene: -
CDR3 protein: CASSLEYRGTNEQFF
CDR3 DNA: TGTGCCAGCAGTTTAGAATATCGGGGTACGAATGAGCAGTTCTTC

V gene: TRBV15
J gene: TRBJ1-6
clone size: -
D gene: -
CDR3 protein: CATSRDASAGAGYNSPLHF
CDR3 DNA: TGTGCCACCAGCAGAGACGCCTCGGCTGGGGCCGGCTATAATTCACCCCTCCACTTT

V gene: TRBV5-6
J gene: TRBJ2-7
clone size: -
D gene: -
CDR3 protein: CASSLSGSPTYYEQYF
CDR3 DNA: TGTGCCAGCAGCTTGAGCGGATCGCCGACTTACTACGAGCAGTACTTC

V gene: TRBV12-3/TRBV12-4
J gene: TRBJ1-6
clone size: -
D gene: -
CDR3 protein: CASSFGRSPLHF
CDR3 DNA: TGTGCCAGCAGTTTTGGGAGGTCACCCCTCCACTTT

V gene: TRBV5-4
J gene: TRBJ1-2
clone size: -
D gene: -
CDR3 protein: CASSLSSNYGYTF
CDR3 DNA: TGTGCCAGCAGCTTGTCCTCTAACTATGGCTACACCTTC